The 27 T cell receptor beta chains reported below all come from one sample, sequenced in a study of shared clonotypes between healthy human individuals. The data were produced by immunoSEQ multiplex PCR, yet TCRdb's version contains in-frame clones alone and is incomplete. Seen here are nearly 750,000 clones, 72% observed once, and the top ten hold roughly 1.8%. The sequenced sample consisted of memory CD4+ T cells sorted from blood. The subset: CD45RA-negative fraction. Source of these receptors: a woman aged 25 to 39 in good health.

Only a few counts were recorded for this clone. V gene TRBV30 combines with J gene TRBJ2-1; 7 bases are a match to TRBD2. Germline lookup yields CDR1 GTSNPN and CDR2 SVGIG (reference sequence). V trimming: 4 bases; J trimming: 2 bases; junction bases outside the gene matches: 8. CDR3 size: 15 residues. The CDR3 DNA reads TGTGCCTGGATGTTGGGGAGGGTAGCCTACAATGAGCAGTTCTTC. Amino acids: CAWMLGRVAYNEQFF.

CDR3 DNA sequence: TGTGCCAGTAGCCTAGGGGACAGAGATGAAAAACTGTTTTTT. Translation gives CASSLGDRDEKLFF. The J gene is TRBJ1-4, the V gene TRBV19, with 7 bases identical to TRBD1. The ends lost 6 bases at V and 6 bases at J; junction bases unmatched: 7. This CDR3 has 14 residues. Germline assignment: CDR1 LNHDA and CDR2 SQIVND (reference sequence).

V and J are TRBV29-1 and TRBJ2-5; possibly TRBD1 for D (5 bases). The end of the DNA is better explained by TRBJ2-7, so the J call may be wrong. Germline V CDR1 and CDR2: SQVTM, ANQGSEA. The CDR3 runs 12 residues. CDR3 bases: TGCAGCGTCGATCAGGGTACCCACGAGCAGTACTTC. Protein: CSVDQGTHEQYF.

The rearrangement joins TRBV10-2 to TRBJ2-3, with 9 bases aligning to TRBD2. With V trimmed by 8 bases and J by 0 bases, 3 bases remained unmatched. Germline loops: CDR1 WSHSY, CDR2 SAAADI. CDR3 length equals 14 residues. As DNA, the CDR3 is TGCGCCAGCGTCCTAGCGGGGAGCACAGATACGCAGTATTTT. Translation gives CASVLAGSTDTQYF.

The V gene is TRBV19, the J gene TRBJ2-3, with D perhaps TRBD1 (5 bases). The CDR3 is 14 amino acids. V dropped 1 base and J dropped 5 bases, with 10 bases sitting between them. Germline values: CDR1 LNHDA, CDR2 SQIVND (reference sequence). In DNA, the CDR3 is TGTGCCAGTAGTATAGGGCAGGGAATAGATACGCAGTATTTT. Encoded protein: CASSIGQGIDTQYF.

CDR3 DNA sequence: TGCGCCAGCAGCCAAGATTCTCCTTTATGGCAGGGCACAGATACGCAGTATTTT. This codes for CASSQDSPLWQGTDTQYF. This chain uses TRBV4-1 with TRBJ2-3, with D hard to call. V dropped 0 bases and J dropped 1 base, with 17 bases sitting between them. Germline-derived CDR1 and CDR2 are MGHRA and YSYEKL. This CDR3 is 18 amino acids long.

V gene TRBV28 combines with J gene TRBJ2-1; 7 bases map to TRBD2. CDR1 and CDR2 (germline): MDHEN, SYDVKM. The CDR3 totals 15 residues. The V gene end was trimmed by 2 bases and the J gene end by 4 bases; junction bases not matched to a gene: 5. The CDR3 coding sequence is TGTGCCAGCAGTTTAGTGGGACTACATTACAATGAGCAGTTCTTC. Its protein product is CASSLVGLHYNEQFF.

The chain couples TRBV7-2 to TRBJ1-1; no reliable D call. The CDR3 spans 13 residues. Germline CDR1 reads SGHTA; CDR2 reads FQGNSA. Trimming removed 3 bases at V and 4 bases at J, with 9 bases between. CDR3 in amino acids: CASSFSDSTEAFF. CDR3 nucleotide sequence: TGTGCCAGCAGCTTCTCTGATTCCACTGAAGCTTTCTTT.

This clone has a count of ten or more. Other DNA sequences within the sample encode an identical CDR3. This chain joins TRBV5-1 and TRBJ2-1; no firm D call. V was shortened by 0 bases and J by 0 bases, with 7 bases between the two germline ends. CDR3 length: 15 amino acids. The germline V gene encodes CDR1 SGHRS and CDR2 YFSETQ. Here the CDR3 reads CASSLDTSSYNEQFF. DNA of the CDR3: TGCGCCAGCAGCTTGGATACGAGCTCCTACAATGAGCAGTTCTTC.

This sequence joins TRBV5-1 and TRBJ2-1; 11 bases agree with TRBD2. The CDR3 is 15 residues long. With V trimmed by 4 bases and J by 8 bases, 8 bases remained unmatched. The germline CDR1 and CDR2 sequences are SGHRS and YFSETQ. The CDR3 spells CASSPLAGGLHEQFF. The CDR3 DNA reads TGCGCCAGCAGCCCTCTAGCGGGAGGTTTGCATGAGCAGTTCTTC.

The chain joins TRBV20-1 to TRBJ1-4, with no clear D. The CDR3 loop spans 11 amino acids. V lost 5 bases and J lost 5, with 6 bases in between. Germline CDR1 reads DFQATT; CDR2 reads SNEGSKA (reference sequence). The CDR3 DNA follows: TGCAGTGCTCCACTAAATGAAAAACTGTTTTTT. Its translation: CSAPLNEKLFF.

The chain has TRBV7-9 and TRBJ2-5; TRBD2 aligns across 7 bases. Germline V gene lookup returns CDR1 SEHNR and CDR2 FQNEAQ (reference sequence). This CDR3 is 15 amino acids long. Unmatched junction bases numbered 3, after V lost 1 base and J lost 1 base. CDR3 amino acids: CASSLVSSGQETQYF. As DNA, the CDR3 is TGTGCCAGCAGCTTAGTCTCTAGCGGCCAAGAGACCCAGTACTTC.

This rearrangement joins TRBV5-1 to TRBJ2-1; TRBD2 matches at 13 bases. CDR1 is SGHRS and CDR2 is YFSETQ in the germline V gene. J was trimmed by 6 bases and V by 2 bases; bases with no gene match: 17. CDR3 length equals 20 residues. The CDR3 nucleotides read TGCGCCAGCAGCTTTAGTAGGACGGGGGCGACTAGCGGGAGGCCCAATGAGCAGTTCTTC. This gives the protein CASSFSRTGATSGRPNEQFF.

This clone was recorded once. This chain links TRBV18 with TRBJ2-5; D may be TRBD2 (6 bases). Germline CDR1 and CDR2: KGHSH and LQKENI. Trimming shortened V by 3 bases and J by 1 base, and 12 bases separated the two germline ends. CDR3 length: 15 amino acids. This CDR3 is CASSPRDGGQETQYF. CDR3 sequence (DNA): TGTGCCAGCTCACCCCGGGACGGGGGCCAAGAGACCCAGTACTTC.

The chain employs TRBV18 and TRBJ2-1; D is uncertain. V lost 0 bases and J lost 0, with 21 bases in between. The CDR3 has 20 amino acids. The V gene's germline CDR1 is KGHSH and CDR2 LQKENI. The DNA for the CDR3 is TGTGCCAGCTCACCACCCTTCCTGACGGAACCGATTCGCTCCTACAATGAGCAGTTCTTC. Amino acids: CASSPPFLTEPIRSYNEQFF.

This clone has just one count. The chain links TRBV4-2 to TRBJ2-5, with TRBD1 matching over 9 bases. V shed 5 bases, J shed 5 bases, and the junction held 9 bases outside the gene matches. The germline CDR1 and CDR2 sequences are LGHNA and YNFKEQ. The CDR3 sequence is 15 residues long. The CDR3: CASSVLQGARETQYF. DNA for the CDR3: TGTGCCAGCAGCGTCCTACAGGGGGCGAGGGAGACCCAGTACTTC.

This chain connects TRBV5-1 to TRBJ1-2, with TRBD1 matching over 9 bases. Losses at the gene ends were 4 bases for V and 7 bases for J; bases not matched to a gene: 11. There are 15 residues in the CDR3. Germline V gives CDR1 SGHRS, CDR2 YFSETQ. For the CDR3, the DNA is TGCGCCAGCAGCACCACAGTGGGACAGGGTGGTGGCTACACCTTC. Its protein product is CASSTTVGQGGGYTF.

This clone was detected once. This chain connects TRBV5-1 to TRBJ2-2; tentative D call: TRBD1 (5 bases). Germline CDR1 reads SGHRS; CDR2 reads YFSETQ. CDR3 length: 16 residues. Deletions cut 0 bases from V and 1 base from J, with 10 bases between. The DNA for the CDR3 is TGCGCCAGCAGCTTGGGCTCGACAGTGAACACCGGGGAGCTGTTTTTT. Its translation is CASSLGSTVNTGELFF.

The gene calls are TRBV7-2 and TRBJ2-7, with D unclear. Trimming took 5 bases from V and 6 from J, leaving 14 bases between them. Germline CDR1 is SGHTA and CDR2 is FQGNSA. This CDR3 is 13 amino acids long. CDR3 DNA sequence: TGTGCCAGCAGCCCTAGACTCCCCCTCGAGCAGTACTTC. Its protein is CASSPRLPLEQYF.

Many counts were recorded for this clone. The chain joins TRBV11-2 to TRBJ2-1, with 10 nucleotides matching TRBD2. The CDR3 loop spans 15 amino acids. V gave up 6 bases and J gave up 8 bases; unmatched junction bases: 10. Germline values: CDR1 SGHAT, CDR2 FQNNGV. The CDR3 coding sequence is TGTGCCAGCAGTAATGTAGCGGGAGGAGAGGATGAGCAGTTCTTC. Translated: CASSNVAGGEDEQFF.

The chain couples TRBV6-1 to TRBJ2-2, with 14 bases identical to TRBD2. J lost 1 base, V lost 4 bases, and 8 bases had no gene match. CDR1 and CDR2 (germline): MNHNS, SASEGT. The CDR3 consists of 19 residues. The CDR3 region is CASSGSGLAGAVNTGELFF. The CDR3 DNA sequence: TGTGCCAGCAGTGGATCGGGACTAGCGGGAGCCGTGAACACCGGGGAGCTGTTTTTT.

The chain carries TRBV18 and TRBJ2-4; D assignment may be TRBD1 or TRBD2 (5 bases each). CDR3 length: 13 amino acids. Trimming took off 3 bases at V and 10 bases at J, with 13 bases between the two ends. From germline, CDR1 is KGHSH and CDR2 LQKENI. The CDR3 sequence: CASSPERGFIQYF. The CDR3 bases are TGTGCCAGCTCACCGGAACGGGGCTTTATTCAGTACTTC.

The chain carries TRBV7-2 and TRBJ1-4, with D perhaps TRBD1 (5 bases). Germline V gives CDR1 SGHTA, CDR2 FQGNSA. The V end was cut by 5 bases, the J end by 3 bases, with 13 bases between. The CDR3 has 15 residues. Here the CDR3 DNA reads TGTGCCAGCAGCGGGGGGGACGGAGCTAATGAAAAACTGTTTTTT. Amino acid sequence: CASSGGDGANEKLFF.

The chain combines TRBV2 with TRBJ2-1, with unresolved D. The CDR3 contains 12 residues. The V gene's germline CDR1 is SNHLY and CDR2 FYNNEI. Trimming removed 7 bases from V and 2 bases from J, with 6 bases in between. CDR3 in amino acids: CASTTTYNEQFF. CDR3 DNA sequence: TGTGCCAGCACAACTACCTACAATGAGCAGTTCTTC.

This clone was seen only a few times. The V and J genes are TRBV6-5 and TRBJ1-1; D gene uncertain. The germline V gene has CDR1 MNHEY and CDR2 SVGAGI. The CDR3 has 16 residues. Trimming pared 2 bases from V and 3 bases from J, leaving 16 bases between. CDR3 DNA sequence: TGTGCCAGCAGTTACGTTAGGGCAGGCGGGTACACTGAAGCTTTCTTT. Its protein is CASSYVRAGGYTEAFF.

This chain joins TRBV20-1 and TRBJ2-1; D remains unclear. CDR3 length equals 10 residues. Trimming took 3 bases from V and 3 from J, leaving 0 bases between them. CDR1 and CDR2 from the germline V gene are DFQATT and SNEGSKA (reference sequence). The CDR3 coding sequence is TGCAGTGCTAGCTACAATGAGCAGTTCTTC. Its translation is CSASYNEQFF.

The V and J genes are TRBV9 and TRBJ2-2, with D hard to call. The CDR3 loop spans 14 amino acids. Trimming stripped 2 bases from V and 6 bases from J, with 11 bases between. From germline, CDR1 is SGDLS and CDR2 YYNGEE. CDR3 sequence (DNA): TGTGCCAGCAGCGTCAACCCTACCTCCGGGGAGCTGTTTTTT. Translating it yields CASSVNPTSGELFF.